This T cell receptor beta chain was observed in a study of blood T cell repertoires in COVID-19. Trimming cost V 7 bases and J 3 bases, with 13 bases left between them. The germline V gene has CDR1 LNHDA and CDR2 SQIVND (reference sequence). The CDR3 is 14 residues long. Original handling: The authors estimated nucleated cell counts from reference gene primer amplification. Sequencing used immunoSEQ multiplex PCR; TCRdb keeps in-frame clones, though not all of them. The V and J calls and clone size come from that table; D and trimming were worked out from the DNA. This repertoire shows fewer than 200,000 clones, approximately 79% found once; its top ten account for less than 3%.

This chain joins TRBV19 and TRBJ2-1; TRBD2 is a possible D gene (6 bases). The sequencing sample was made of peripheral blood. This TCR came from a woman aged 80 or over with acute or convalescent COVID-19. The CDR3 DNA is TGTGCCAGTAATACGGGAGATTTCTACAATGAGCAGTTCTTC. It is translated as CASNTGDFYNEQFF.